This TCR beta chain came from a study of Ad26.COV2.S vaccination and SARS-CoV-2 variants. About the study: Sample donor was a member of the COV1001 Ad26.COV2.S trial arm. In the study, Ad26.COV2.S was injected intramuscularly once, or twice 56 days apart. Study-level results: Reports say spike-specific CD8+ and CD4+ T cell responses covered substantial breadth after vaccination.

In the case of this clone: No antigen is known for it.

The CDR3 has 10 residues. The V end lost 7 bases, the J end lost 2 bases, and 5 bases lay between the germline ends. Germline V CDR1 and CDR2: SQVTM, ANQGSEA. This sample's treatment: roughly 20 received Ad26.COV2.S at low or high dose, single or two shots; 5 received placebo; per-sample allocation not given. After the first vaccine or placebo injection, samples were drawn on day 63. Ad26 vector vaccine expressed Wuhan-strain SARS-CoV-2 spike. Clones were read by immunoSEQ multiplex PCR, and TCRdb kept only the in-frame ones, dropping some. The data show some 500,000 clones, 80% to 90% seen once. The sequence was collected from a person between 18 and 65 years old who received the Ad26.COV2.S COVID-19 vaccine or a placebo. The source was peripheral blood, collected in a trial of Ad26.COV2.S vaccine versus placebo. This sequence joins TRBV29-1 and TRBJ2-5; the D is unclear. The chain's CDR3 is CSALQETQYF. The CDR3 DNA follows: TGCAGCGCTCTACAAGAGACCCAGTACTTC. The full variable domain, completed using reference TRBV29-1 and TRBJ2-5, is SAVISQKPSRDICQRGTSLTIQCQVDSQVTMMFWYRQQPGQSLTLIATANQGSEATYESGFVIDKFPISRPNLTFSTLTVSNMSPEDSSIYLCSALQETQYFGPGTRLLVL.